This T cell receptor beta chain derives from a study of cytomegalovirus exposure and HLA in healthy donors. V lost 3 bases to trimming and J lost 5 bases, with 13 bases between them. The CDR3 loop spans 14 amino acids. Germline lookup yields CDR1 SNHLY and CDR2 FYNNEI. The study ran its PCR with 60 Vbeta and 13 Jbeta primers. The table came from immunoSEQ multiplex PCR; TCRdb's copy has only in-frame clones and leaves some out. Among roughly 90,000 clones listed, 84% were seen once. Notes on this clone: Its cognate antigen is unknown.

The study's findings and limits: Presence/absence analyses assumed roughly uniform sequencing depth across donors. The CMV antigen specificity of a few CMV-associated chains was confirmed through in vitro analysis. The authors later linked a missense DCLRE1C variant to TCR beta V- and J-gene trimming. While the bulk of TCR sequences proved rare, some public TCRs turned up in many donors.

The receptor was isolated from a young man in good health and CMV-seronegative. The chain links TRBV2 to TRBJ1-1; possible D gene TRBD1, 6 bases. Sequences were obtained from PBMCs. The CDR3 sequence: CASSDNTGWTEAFF. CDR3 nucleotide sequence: TGTGCCAGCAGTGACAACACAGGGTGGACTGAAGCTTTCTTT.